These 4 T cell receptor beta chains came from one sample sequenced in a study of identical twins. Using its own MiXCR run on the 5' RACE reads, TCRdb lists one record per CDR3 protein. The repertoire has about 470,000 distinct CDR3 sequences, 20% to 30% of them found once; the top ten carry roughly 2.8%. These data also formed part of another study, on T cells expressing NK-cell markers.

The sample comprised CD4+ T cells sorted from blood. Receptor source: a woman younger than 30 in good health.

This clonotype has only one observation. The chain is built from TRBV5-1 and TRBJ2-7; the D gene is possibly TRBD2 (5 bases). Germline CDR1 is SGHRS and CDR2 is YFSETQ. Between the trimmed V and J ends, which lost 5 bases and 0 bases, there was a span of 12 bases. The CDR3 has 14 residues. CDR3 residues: CASRLDLSSYEQYF. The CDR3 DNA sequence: TGCGCCAGCAGACTGGACTTGAGCTCCTACGAGCAGTACTTC.

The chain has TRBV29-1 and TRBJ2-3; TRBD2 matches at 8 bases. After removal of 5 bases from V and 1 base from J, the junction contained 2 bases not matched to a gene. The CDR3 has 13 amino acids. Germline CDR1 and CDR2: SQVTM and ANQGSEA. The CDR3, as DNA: TGCAGCGTTCGGCGGGAGGGCACAGATACGCAGTATTTT. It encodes CSVRREGTDTQYF.

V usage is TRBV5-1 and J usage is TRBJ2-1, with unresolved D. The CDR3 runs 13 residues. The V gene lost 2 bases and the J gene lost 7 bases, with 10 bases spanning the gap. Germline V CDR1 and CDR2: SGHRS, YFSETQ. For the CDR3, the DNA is TGCGCCAGCAGCTTAGGCTTCCCAAATGAGCAGTTCTTC. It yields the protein CASSLGFPNEQFF.

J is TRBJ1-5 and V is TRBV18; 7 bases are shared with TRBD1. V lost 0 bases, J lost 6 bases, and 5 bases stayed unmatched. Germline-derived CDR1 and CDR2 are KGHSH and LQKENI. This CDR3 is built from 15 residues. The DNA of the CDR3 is TGTGCCAGCTCACCACCGCAGGGGGGTAGTCAGCCCCAGCATTTT. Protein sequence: CASSPPQGGSQPQHF.